This T cell receptor beta chain was identified in a study of shared clonotypes between healthy human individuals. Study findings and constraints: Clonotype sharing levels among donors were expected to vary with sequencing depth.

CDR1 is GTSNPN and CDR2 is SVGIG in the germline V gene (reference sequence). CDR3 length: 14 amino acids. Trimming took 2 bases from V and 1 from J; bases not matched to a gene: 3. As concerns this clone: Its antigen is unidentified.

A deep-level run was used for the assay. Repertoires were generated with immunoSEQ multiplex PCR, while TCRdb's copy carries only in-frame clones and drops some. The sample shows roughly 1,800,000 clones, 85% to 95% of them seen only once. CD8 cells classed as naive were CD45RO-negative and positively selected for CCR7, excluding terminally differentiated effector memory CD45RA+ cells. Material for sequencing was naive CD8+ T cells sorted from blood. The chain recombines TRBV30 with TRBJ2-3, with 7 positions matching TRBD2. This receptor was taken from a man aged 18 to 29 in good health. The CDR3, as DNA: TGTGCCTGGAGTCCAGCGGGGCGCACAGATACGCAGTATTTT. This codes for CAWSPAGRTDTQYF.